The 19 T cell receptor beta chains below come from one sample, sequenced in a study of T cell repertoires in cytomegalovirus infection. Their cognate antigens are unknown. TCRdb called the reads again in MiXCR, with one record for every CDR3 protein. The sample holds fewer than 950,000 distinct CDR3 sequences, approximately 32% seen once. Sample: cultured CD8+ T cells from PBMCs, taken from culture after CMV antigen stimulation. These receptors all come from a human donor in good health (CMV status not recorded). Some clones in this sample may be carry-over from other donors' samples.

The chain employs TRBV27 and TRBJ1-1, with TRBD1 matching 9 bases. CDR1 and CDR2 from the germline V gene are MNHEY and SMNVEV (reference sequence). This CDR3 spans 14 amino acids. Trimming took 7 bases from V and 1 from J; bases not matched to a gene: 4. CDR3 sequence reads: CASKRDRANTEAFF. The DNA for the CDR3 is TGTGCCAGCAAACGGGACAGGGCGAACACTGAAGCTTTCTTT.

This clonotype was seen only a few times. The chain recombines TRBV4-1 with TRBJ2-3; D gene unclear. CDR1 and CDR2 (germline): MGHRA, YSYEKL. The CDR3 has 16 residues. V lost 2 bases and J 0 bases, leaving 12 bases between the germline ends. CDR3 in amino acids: CASSQPSSRSTDTQYF. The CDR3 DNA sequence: TGCGCCAGCAGCCAACCCTCGAGTAGAAGCACAGATACGCAGTATTTT.

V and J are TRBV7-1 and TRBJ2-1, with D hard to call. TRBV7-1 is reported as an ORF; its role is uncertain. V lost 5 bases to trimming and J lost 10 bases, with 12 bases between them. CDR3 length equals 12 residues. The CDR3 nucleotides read TGTGCCAGCAGCCCAACAGAGAAAGAGCAGTTCTTC. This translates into CASSPTEKEQFF.

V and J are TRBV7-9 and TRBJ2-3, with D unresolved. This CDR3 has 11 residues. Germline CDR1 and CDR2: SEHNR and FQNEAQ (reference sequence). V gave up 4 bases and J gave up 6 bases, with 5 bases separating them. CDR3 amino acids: CASSSIDTQYF. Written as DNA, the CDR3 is TGTGCCAGCAGCTCCATTGATACGCAGTATTTT.

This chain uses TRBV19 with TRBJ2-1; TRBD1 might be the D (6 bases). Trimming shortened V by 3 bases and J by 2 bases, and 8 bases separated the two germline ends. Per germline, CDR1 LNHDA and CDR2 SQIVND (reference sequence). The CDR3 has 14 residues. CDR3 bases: TGTGCCAGTAGTATGGGGGCGGCCTACAATGAGCAGTTCTTC. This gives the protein CASSMGAAYNEQFF.

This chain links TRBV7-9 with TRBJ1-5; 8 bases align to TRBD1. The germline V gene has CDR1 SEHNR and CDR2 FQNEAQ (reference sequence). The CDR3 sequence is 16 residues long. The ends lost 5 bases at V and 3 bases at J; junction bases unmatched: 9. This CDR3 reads CASSPGQGGYNQPQHF. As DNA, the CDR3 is TGTGCCAGCAGCCCCGGACAGGGCGGCTACAATCAGCCCCAGCATTTT.

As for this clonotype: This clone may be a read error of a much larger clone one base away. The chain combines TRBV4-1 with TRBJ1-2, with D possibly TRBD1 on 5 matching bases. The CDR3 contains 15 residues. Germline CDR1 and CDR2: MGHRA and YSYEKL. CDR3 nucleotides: TGTGCCCGCAGCCAAGATTCTTATTCCAGGGAGGGCTACACCTTC. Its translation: CARSQDSYSREGYTF.

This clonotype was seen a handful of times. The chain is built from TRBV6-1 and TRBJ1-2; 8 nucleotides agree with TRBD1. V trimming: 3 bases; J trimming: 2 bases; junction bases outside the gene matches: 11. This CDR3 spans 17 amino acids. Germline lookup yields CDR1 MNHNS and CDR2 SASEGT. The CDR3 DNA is TGTGCCAGCAGTGACTATCCCCGGACAGGGTCGAACTATGGCTACACCTTC. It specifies CASSDYPRTGSNYGYTF.

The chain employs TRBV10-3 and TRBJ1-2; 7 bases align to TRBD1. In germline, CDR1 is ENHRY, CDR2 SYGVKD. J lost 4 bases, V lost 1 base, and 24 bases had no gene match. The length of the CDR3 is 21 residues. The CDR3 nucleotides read TGTGCCATCAGTGAGTGGCAGCCGAGGCCGTCCCCGAGACAGGGAAGCTATGGCTACACCTTC. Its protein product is CAISEWQPRPSPRQGSYGYTF.

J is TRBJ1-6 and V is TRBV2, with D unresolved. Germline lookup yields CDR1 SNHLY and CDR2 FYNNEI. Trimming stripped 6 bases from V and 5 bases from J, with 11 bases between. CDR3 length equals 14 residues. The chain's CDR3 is CASSKIGDNSPLHF. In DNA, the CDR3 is TGTGCCAGCAGCAAAATCGGGGATAATTCACCCCTCCACTTT.

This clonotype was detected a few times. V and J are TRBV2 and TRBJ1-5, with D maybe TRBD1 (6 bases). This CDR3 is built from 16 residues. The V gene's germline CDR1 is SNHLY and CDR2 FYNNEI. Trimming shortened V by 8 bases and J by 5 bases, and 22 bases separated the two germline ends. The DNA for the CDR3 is TGTGCCAGCGGGCCGGGACACCACCTCTATGATCAGCCCCAGCATTTT. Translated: CASGPGHHLYDQPQHF.

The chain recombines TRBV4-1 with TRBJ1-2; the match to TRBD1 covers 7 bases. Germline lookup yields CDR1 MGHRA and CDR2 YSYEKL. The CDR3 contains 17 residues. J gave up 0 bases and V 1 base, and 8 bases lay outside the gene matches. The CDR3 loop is CASSQGTPGGTNYGYTF. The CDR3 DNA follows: TGCGCCAGCAGCCAAGGGACTCCAGGGGGAACTAACTATGGCTACACCTTC.

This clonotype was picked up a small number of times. CDR3 in DNA: TGTGCCAGCAGACCACCGATGGAGACCCAGTACTTC. Residues: CASRPPMETQYF. The chain is built from TRBV6-4 and TRBJ2-5; D gene uncertain. Germline-derived CDR1 and CDR2 are MRHNA and SNTAGT. There are 12 residues in the CDR3. Trimming took 6 bases from V and 5 from J, leaving 10 bases between them.

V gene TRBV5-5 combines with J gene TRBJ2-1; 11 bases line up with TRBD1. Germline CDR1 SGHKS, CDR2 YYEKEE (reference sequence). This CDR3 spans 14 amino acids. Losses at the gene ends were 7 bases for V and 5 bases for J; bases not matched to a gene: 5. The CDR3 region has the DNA TGTGCCAGCCAAGGGGACAGGGGGGACAATGAGCAGTTCTTC. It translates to CASQGDRGDNEQFF.

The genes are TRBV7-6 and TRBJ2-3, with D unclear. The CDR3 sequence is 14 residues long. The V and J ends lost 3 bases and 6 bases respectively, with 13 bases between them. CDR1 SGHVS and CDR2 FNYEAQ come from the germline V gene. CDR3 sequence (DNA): TGTGCCAGCAGCTTTAGCAGTTATCCCGATACGCAGTATTTT. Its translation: CASSFSSYPDTQYF.

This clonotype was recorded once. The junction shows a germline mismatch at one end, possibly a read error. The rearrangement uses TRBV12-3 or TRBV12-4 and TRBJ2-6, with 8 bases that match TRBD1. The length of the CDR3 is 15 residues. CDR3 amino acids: CASTRTGSGANVLSF. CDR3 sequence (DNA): TGTGCCAGCACCCGGACAGGGTCTGGGGCCAACGTCCTGTCTTTC.

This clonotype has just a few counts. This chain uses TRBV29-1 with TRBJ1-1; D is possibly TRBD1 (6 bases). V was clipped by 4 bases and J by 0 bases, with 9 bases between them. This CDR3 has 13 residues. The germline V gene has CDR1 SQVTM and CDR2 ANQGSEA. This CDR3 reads CSVAPGVNTEAFF. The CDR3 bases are TGCAGCGTTGCTCCAGGGGTGAACACTGAAGCTTTCTTT.

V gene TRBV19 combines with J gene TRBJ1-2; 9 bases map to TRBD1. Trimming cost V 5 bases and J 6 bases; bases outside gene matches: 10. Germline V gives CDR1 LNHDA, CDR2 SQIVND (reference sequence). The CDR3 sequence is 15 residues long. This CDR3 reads CASSPGTGLSDGYTF. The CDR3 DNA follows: TGTGCCAGTAGTCCCGGGACAGGGTTATCGGATGGCTACACCTTC.

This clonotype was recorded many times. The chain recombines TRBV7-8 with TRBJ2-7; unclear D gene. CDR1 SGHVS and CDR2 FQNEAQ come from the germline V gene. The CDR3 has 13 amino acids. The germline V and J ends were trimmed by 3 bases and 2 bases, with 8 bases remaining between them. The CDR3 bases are TGTGCCAGCAGCTTCGGGCAGACCTACGAGCAGTACGTC. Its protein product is CASSFGQTYEQYV.